The present T cell receptor beta chain was sequenced within a study of regulatory T cells in long-lasting Graves disease. CDR1 is KGHSH and CDR2 is LQKENI in the germline V gene. The CDR3 length is 14 residues. V gave up 4 bases and J gave up 3 bases, with 12 bases separating them. Researchers made TCR beta libraries by using iRepertoire HTBI primers and running Arm-PCR on CDR3 regions. TCRdb re-derived calls from the multiplex PCR reads in MiXCR, one entry per CDR3 protein. The table lists about 340,000 distinct CDR3 sequences, about 20% of them singletons. This clonotype was recorded many times. Sample time point: persistent/refractory GD, antithyroid drugs over 5 years with positive TRAb. Scientists built the TCR library using RNA that was extracted from PBMCs.

The gene calls are TRBV18 and TRBJ1-2; no clear D. This sequence was found in a female donor with Graves disease. Source: peripheral blood mononuclear cells (PBMCs), taken when the disease was refractory, from a patient treated with antithyroid drugs. The CDR3 reads CASSQRTADYGYTF. The CDR3 nucleotides are TGTGCCAGCTCACAGAGGACGGCCGACTATGGCTACACCTTC.